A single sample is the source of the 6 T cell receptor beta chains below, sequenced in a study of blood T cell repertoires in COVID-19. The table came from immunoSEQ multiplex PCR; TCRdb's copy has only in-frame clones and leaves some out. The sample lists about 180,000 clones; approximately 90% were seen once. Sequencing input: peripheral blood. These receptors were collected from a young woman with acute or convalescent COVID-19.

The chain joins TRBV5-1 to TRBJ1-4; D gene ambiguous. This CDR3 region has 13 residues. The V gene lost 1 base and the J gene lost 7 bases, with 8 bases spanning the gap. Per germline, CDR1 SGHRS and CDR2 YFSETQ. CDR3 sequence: CASSLTVGEKLFF. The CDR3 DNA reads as TGCGCCAGCAGCTTGACAGTGGGTGAAAAACTGTTTTTT.

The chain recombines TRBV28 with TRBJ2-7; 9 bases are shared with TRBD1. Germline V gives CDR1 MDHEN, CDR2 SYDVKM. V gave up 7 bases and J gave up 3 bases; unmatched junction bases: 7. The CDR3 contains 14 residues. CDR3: CASNSDRGNYEQYF. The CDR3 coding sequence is TGTGCCAGCAATTCGGACAGGGGAAACTACGAGCAGTACTTC.

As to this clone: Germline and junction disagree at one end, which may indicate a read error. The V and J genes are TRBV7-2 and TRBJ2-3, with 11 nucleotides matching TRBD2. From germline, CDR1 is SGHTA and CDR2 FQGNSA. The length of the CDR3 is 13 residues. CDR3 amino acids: CASSLDPGLAEVF. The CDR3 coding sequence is TGTGCCAGCAGCTTAGATCCGGGACTAGCGGAAGTCTTT.

This CDR3 reads CASRSGSSYNEQFF. CDR3 coding DNA: TGTGCCAGCAGATCCGGGAGCTCCTACAATGAGCAGTTCTTC. The V call is TRBV6-5, the J call TRBJ2-1, with a weak D call TRBD2 (6 bases). The V end lost 6 bases, the J end lost 0 bases, and 9 bases lay between the germline ends. The CDR3 is made up of 14 amino acids. The germline V gene has CDR1 MNHEY and CDR2 SVGAGI.

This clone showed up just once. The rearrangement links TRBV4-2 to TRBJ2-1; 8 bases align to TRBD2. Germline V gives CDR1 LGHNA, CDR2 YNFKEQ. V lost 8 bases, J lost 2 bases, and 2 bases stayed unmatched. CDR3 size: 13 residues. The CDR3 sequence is CASRGGPYNEQFF. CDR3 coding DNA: TGTGCCAGCCGGGGGGGCCCCTACAATGAGCAGTTCTTC.

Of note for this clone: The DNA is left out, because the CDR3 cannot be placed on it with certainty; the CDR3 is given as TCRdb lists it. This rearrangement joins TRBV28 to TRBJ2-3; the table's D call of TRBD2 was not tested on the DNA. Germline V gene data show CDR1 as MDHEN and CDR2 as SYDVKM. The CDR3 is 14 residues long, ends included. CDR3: CASILAGGSDTQYF.